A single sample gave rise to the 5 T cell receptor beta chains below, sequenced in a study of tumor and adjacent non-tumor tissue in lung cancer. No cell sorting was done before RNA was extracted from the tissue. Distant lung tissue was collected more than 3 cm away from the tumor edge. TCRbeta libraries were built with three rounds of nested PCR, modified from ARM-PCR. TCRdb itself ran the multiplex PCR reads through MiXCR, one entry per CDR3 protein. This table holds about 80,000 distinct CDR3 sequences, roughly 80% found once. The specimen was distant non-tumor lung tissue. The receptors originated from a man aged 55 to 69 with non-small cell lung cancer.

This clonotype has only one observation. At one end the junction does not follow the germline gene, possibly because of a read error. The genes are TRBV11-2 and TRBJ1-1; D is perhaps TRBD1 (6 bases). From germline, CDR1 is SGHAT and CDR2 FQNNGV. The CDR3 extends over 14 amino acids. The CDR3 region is CTSLPGHQNIEALF. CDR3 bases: TGTACCAGCCTACCGGGACACCAGAACATTGAAGCTTTATTT.

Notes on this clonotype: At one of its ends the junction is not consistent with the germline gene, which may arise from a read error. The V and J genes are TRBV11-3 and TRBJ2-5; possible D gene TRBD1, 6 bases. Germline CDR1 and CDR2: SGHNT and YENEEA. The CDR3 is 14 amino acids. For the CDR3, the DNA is TGTGCCACCAGCTTAGTACAGGGCCAAGAGACCCAGTATTTC. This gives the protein CATSLVQGQETQYF. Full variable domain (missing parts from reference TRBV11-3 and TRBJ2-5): EAGVVQSPRYKIIEKKQPVAFWCNPISGHNTLYWYLQNLGQGPELLIRYENEEAVDDSQLPKDRFSAERLKGVDSTLKIQPAELGDSAVYLCATSLVQGQETQYFGPGTRLLVL.

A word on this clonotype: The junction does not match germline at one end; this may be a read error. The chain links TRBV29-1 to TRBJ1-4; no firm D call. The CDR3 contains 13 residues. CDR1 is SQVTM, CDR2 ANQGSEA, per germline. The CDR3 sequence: CSVWAGKNEKLSF. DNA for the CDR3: TGCAGCGTTTGGGCCGGCAAGAATGAAAAACTGTCTTTT.

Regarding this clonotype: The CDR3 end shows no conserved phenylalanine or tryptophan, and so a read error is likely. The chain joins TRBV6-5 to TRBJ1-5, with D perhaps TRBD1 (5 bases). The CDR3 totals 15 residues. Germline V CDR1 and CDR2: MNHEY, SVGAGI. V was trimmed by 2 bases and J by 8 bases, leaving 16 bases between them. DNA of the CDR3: TGTGCCAGCAGTTACAGTGGACACGGTAGTGAGCCCCAGCATTTG. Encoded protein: CASSYSGHGSEPQHL.

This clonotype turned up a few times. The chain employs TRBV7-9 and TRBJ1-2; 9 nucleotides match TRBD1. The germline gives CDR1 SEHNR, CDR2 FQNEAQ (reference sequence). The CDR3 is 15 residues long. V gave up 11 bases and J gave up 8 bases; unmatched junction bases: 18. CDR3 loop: CAGYILTGTGKGYTF. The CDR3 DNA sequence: TGTGCCGGCTACATACTAACCGGGACAGGGAAGGGCTACACCTTC.